This TCR beta chain stems from a study of blood T cell repertoires in COVID-19. Across the whole study: Material from acute and convalescent COVID-19 was sourced from the United States, Italy and Spain. T cells, B-cell-depleted T cells, or PBMCs supplied cDNA or gDNA.

This table comes from immunoSEQ multiplex PCR, and its TCRdb copy is limited to in-frame clones, with some not included. There are some 230,000 clones in the sample; roughly four fifths occur only once, and roughly 2.3% lies in the top ten. V lost 4 bases, J lost 0 bases, and 16 bases lay in between. The CDR3 is 18 residues long. The germline gives CDR1 LGHDT, CDR2 YNNKEL (reference sequence). The sample taken for sequencing was peripheral blood. The gene calls are TRBV3-1 (or the pseudogene TRBV3-2) and TRBJ2-6, with D possibly matching TRBD1 (5 bases). The receptor was isolated from a woman in her fifties or sixties with acute or convalescent COVID-19. Here the CDR3 reads CASSPWTPTSSGANVLTF. CDR3 coding DNA: TGTGCCAGCAGCCCCTGGACACCGACGAGCTCTGGGGCCAACGTCCTGACTTTC.